This entry concerns a single T cell receptor (beta chain). Its specificity is not known. This may be a read error: a much more frequent sequence differs by one nucleotide. V shed 5 bases, J shed 5 bases, and the junction held 10 bases outside the gene matches. CDR1 is SGHNT, CDR2 YENEEA, per germline. The CDR3 is made up of 16 amino acids. Indicated treatment: roughly ten-day PBMC culture with coronavirus spike peptide pools or control peptides (ViraFEST assay). This specimen comes from a study of vaccination and CD4 T cells after COVID-19. Study-wide background: Median time from COVID diagnosis to post-COVID sampling was about 14 weeks (35 to 161). Investigators stimulated cells with overlapping spike peptides drawn from SARS-CoV-2, HCoV-NL63, HCoV-OC43 and HCoV-229E. Control cultures were given a CEFX pool, an HIV-1 Nef pool, or no peptide. Study-level findings and limits: Analysis of convalescent patients found that 304 of 307 vaccine-specific clones were spike mono-reactive.

Cultured CD4+ T cells had their DNA profiled by the Oncomine TCR Beta short-read assay. TCRdb ran MiXCR on the PCR reads and lists one entry per CDR3 protein. The repertoire holds over 15,000 distinct CDR3 sequences, with around 29% as singletons. Sequencing used cultured CD4+ T cells from blood. This sequence originates from a human donor with COVID-19. The chain recombines TRBV11-3 with TRBJ2-1, with 9 bases identical to TRBD2. Written as DNA, the CDR3 is TGTGCCAGCAGCGTAGGAGGCGGGGGGGCTCACAATGAGCAGTTCTTC. It yields the protein CASSVGGGGAHNEQFF.